Here is one T cell receptor (beta chain) with its context. Antigen: not known. These data come from a study of CD8 T cells in ankylosing spondylitis. Libraries of TCR beta came from quantitative 5'-RACE with molecular barcodes. TCRdb passed the 5' RACE reads through MiXCR, listing each CDR3 protein once. The table has around 450,000 distinct CDR3 sequences, roughly a quarter seen once. CDR1 SQVTM and CDR2 ANQGSEA come from the germline V gene. The CDR3 sequence is 13 residues long. Trimming removed 4 bases from V and 5 bases from J; junction bases left unmatched: 5. Study-level points and caveats: Typical of ankylosing spondylitis blood, it appeared, was a TCR beta motif of eight highly homologous variants. Earlier reports found some motif variants in synovial fluid and blood in reactive arthritis.

Sequencing used blood, either unsorted or a sorted T cell fraction (not recorded which). This sequence originates from a male donor with ankylosing spondylitis. The V and J genes are TRBV29-1 and TRBJ1-5; 7 bases line up with TRBD1. The CDR3 DNA follows: TGCAGCGTTGGGACAGGAGGGGATCAGCCCCAGCATTTT. Its translation: CSVGTGGDQPQHF.